This entry features one T cell receptor (beta chain) sequence. Its cognate antigen is unknown. Healthy donors had no documented immune events, such as infections, while sampled. This table comes from immunoSEQ multiplex PCR, and its TCRdb copy is limited to in-frame clones, with some not included. Among about 94,000 clones listed, approximately 91% were seen once. Germline CDR1 reads MNHEY; CDR2 reads SVGAGI. V lost 0 bases and J 2 bases, leaving 8 bases between the germline ends. This CDR3 has 15 residues. This record comes from a study of identifying expanded T cells in peripheral blood. Regarding the study as a whole: Roughly two-week clone count variance significantly increased as total template count grew.

The source of this sequence is a person aged 18-69 years in good health. The rearrangement links TRBV6-5 to TRBJ2-1; unclear D gene. The specimen was blood. The CDR3 coding sequence is TGTGCCAGCAGTTACTCACTGGGTACCTACAATGAGCAGTTCTTC. Encoded protein: CASSYSLGTYNEQFF.